The 15 T cell receptor beta chains in this list originate from one sample, sequenced in a study of blood T cell repertoires in COVID-19. Sequencing used immunoSEQ multiplex PCR; TCRdb keeps in-frame clones, though not all of them. This table holds over 85,000 clones, around nine tenths found once. Sequenced sample: peripheral blood. The receptors derive from a human donor in a cohort sampled during active COVID-19.

The V call is TRBV6-4, the J call TRBJ2-1; D gene unclear. Germline V gives CDR1 MRHNA, CDR2 SNTAGT. The CDR3 contains 15 residues. Trimming cost V 3 bases and J 0 bases, with 9 bases left between them. The CDR3 DNA reads as TGTGCCAGCAGTGAATTCCTTCGCTCCTACAATGAGCAGTTCTTC. This encodes CASSEFLRSYNEQFF.

CDR3 region: CASSGSGRFYNEQFF. In DNA, the CDR3 is TGTGCCAGCAGCGGATCAGGCCGGTTTTACAATGAGCAGTTCTTC. This sequence joins TRBV7-3 and TRBJ2-1; D not resolved. The CDR3 is made up of 15 amino acids. The V gene lost 5 bases and the J gene lost 4 bases, with 15 bases spanning the gap. Germline CDR1 and CDR2: SGHTA and FQGTGA.

The chain carries TRBV9 and TRBJ1-6; D gene uncertain. CDR1 SGDLS and CDR2 YYNGEE come from the germline V gene. The CDR3 runs to 15 residues. V was shortened by 0 bases and J by 9 bases, with 13 bases between the two germline ends. The CDR3 DNA reads TGTGCCAGCAGCGTAGTAGGAGGGTCAGGTTCACCCCTCCACTTT. Encoded protein: CASSVVGGSGSPLHF.

This chain joins TRBV19 and TRBJ2-4, with D perhaps matching TRBD2 (6 bases). The CDR3 has 16 residues. V was trimmed by 4 bases and J by 3 bases, leaving 16 bases between them. In germline, CDR1 is LNHDA, CDR2 SQIVND (reference sequence). The CDR3 DNA follows: TGTGCCAGTAGTAAGGGCGGGGCTGGATTCAAAAACATTCAGTACTTC. Residues: CASSKGGAGFKNIQYF.

The sample holds one count of this clone. Additional DNA sequences in this sample encode the identical CDR3. The chain links TRBV9 to TRBJ1-1, with unresolved D. The CDR3 contains 13 residues. V lost 0 bases to trimming and J lost 0 bases, with 3 bases between them. Per the germline V gene, CDR1 is SGDLS and CDR2 is YYNGEE. The CDR3 DNA reads TGTGCCAGCAGCGTAGCAGTGAACACTGAAGCTTTCTTT. This encodes CASSVAVNTEAFF.

The J gene is TRBJ2-2, the V gene TRBV6-4; TRBD2 matches 9 bases. CDR1 and CDR2 (germline): MRHNA, SNTAGT. V shed 0 bases and J 3 bases; nucleotides not matched to a gene: 11. There are 19 residues in the CDR3. The chain's CDR3 is CASSDSSNERGVHTGELFF. The CDR3 bases are TGTGCCAGCAGTGACTCGAGTAACGAGCGGGGGGTACACACCGGGGAGCTGTTTTTT.

CDR3 in DNA: TGTGCCAGCAGCCCCCGGACTAGCGGGGGCCACGAGCAGTACTTC. Its translation is CASSPRTSGGHEQYF. The chain has TRBV5-4 and TRBJ2-7, with TRBD2 matching over 13 bases. Germline CDR1 and CDR2: SGHNT and YYREEE (reference sequence). J gave up 5 bases and V 4 bases, and 6 bases lay outside the gene matches. The CDR3 has 15 residues.

This clone has only a few counts. V usage is TRBV5-8 and J usage is TRBJ1-5; D uncertain. Trimming left V 3 bases short and J 0 bases short, with 7 bases between. The germline CDR1 and CDR2 sequences are SGHTS and YDEGEE. CDR3 size: 14 residues. CDR3 in amino acids: CASSSDFSNQPQHF. CDR3 DNA: TGTGCCAGCAGCTCGGACTTTAGCAATCAGCCCCAGCATTTT.

The gene calls are TRBV10-3 and TRBJ2-7; 9 bases fit TRBD1. CDR1 is ENHRY and CDR2 is SYGVKD in the germline V gene. CDR3 length equals 14 residues. The V gene end was trimmed by 5 bases and the J gene end by 2 bases; junction bases not matched to a gene: 4. The CDR3 spells CAISPGQGAYEQYF. In DNA form, the CDR3 reads TGTGCCATCAGTCCGGGACAGGGAGCCTACGAGCAGTACTTC.

The chain uses TRBV30 and TRBJ1-6, with D possibly matching TRBD1 (5 bases). V was trimmed by 4 bases and J by 3 bases, leaving 13 bases between them. The germline gives CDR1 GTSNPN, CDR2 SVGIG (reference sequence). CDR3 length: 15 residues. The CDR3 DNA is TGTGCCTGGACACAGGATACACTCTATAATTCACCCCTCCACTTT. Translation: CAWTQDTLYNSPLHF.

V gene TRBV3-1 (or the pseudogene TRBV3-2) combines with J gene TRBJ2-5; TRBD2 matches at 7 bases. Germline trimming cut 0 bases from V and 2 bases from J; bases unmatched to any gene: 6. Per the germline V gene, CDR1 is LGHDT and CDR2 is YNNKEL (reference sequence). This CDR3 is built from 16 residues. The CDR3 reads CASSQDLASGQETQYF. CDR3 DNA: TGTGCCAGCAGCCAAGATCTGGCTAGCGGACAAGAGACCCAGTACTTC.

This chain's CDR3 is CASSSGLAGINEQYF. Here the CDR3 DNA reads TGTGCCAGCAGCTCCGGACTAGCGGGAATTAACGAGCAGTACTTC. The chain employs TRBV5-8 and TRBJ2-7; 12 bases fit TRBD2. J was trimmed by 5 bases and V by 3 bases; bases with no gene match: 6. Germline loops: CDR1 SGHTS, CDR2 YDEGEE. The CDR3 loop spans 15 amino acids.

The chain links TRBV2 to TRBJ1-1; 8 bases fit TRBD1. The germline V gene has CDR1 SNHLY and CDR2 FYNNEI. V gave up 1 base and J gave up 10 bases; unmatched junction bases: 2. The CDR3 has 12 residues. The CDR3 reads CASSEGQGLAFF. CDR3 bases: TGTGCCAGCAGTGAAGGACAGGGGTTAGCTTTCTTT.

This clone was detected a few times. The chain couples TRBV28 to TRBJ1-4, with D possibly TRBD1 on 6 matching bases. Trimming left V 5 bases short and J 8 bases short, with 15 bases between. Germline V gene lookup returns CDR1 MDHEN and CDR2 SYDVKM. The CDR3 is 14 amino acids. CDR3 amino acids: CASSAQGFREKLFF. The DNA for the CDR3 is TGTGCCAGCAGTGCACAGGGATTCCGAGAAAAACTGTTTTTT.

The rearrangement links TRBV28 to TRBJ1-5; D may be TRBD1 (5 bases). The V and J ends lost 3 bases and 7 bases respectively, with 13 bases between them. The CDR3 is made up of 14 amino acids. Germline-derived CDR1 and CDR2 are MDHEN and SYDVKM. CDR3 loop: CASSFGGGGQPQHF. In DNA form, the CDR3 reads TGTGCCAGCAGTTTCGGGGGAGGAGGACAGCCCCAGCATTTT.